The T cell receptor beta chain under discussion was sequenced for a study of cytomegalovirus exposure and HLA in healthy donors. Study results and caveats: Among TCR beta chains, those listed as cytomegalovirus-associated numbered some 160.

About this clone: Its antigen remains unidentified.

PCR primers comprised 60 Vbeta and 13 Jbeta primers. Generated by immunoSEQ multiplex PCR, the TCRdb table keeps only in-frame clones and is missing some. The table shows 150,000 to 200,000 clones, with approximately 85% occurring only once. Sequencing used PBMCs. This TCR came from a woman between 45 and 60 years old in good health and CMV-seronegative.

CDR3: CASSQGQRINSPLHF. The CDR3 nucleotides are TGTGCCAGCAGCCAAGGGCAGAGGATTAATTCACCCCTCCACTTT. The genes are TRBV14 and TRBJ1-6, with no clear D. Trimming left V 1 base short and J 6 bases short, with 10 bases between. The V gene's germline CDR1 is SGHDN and CDR2 FVKESK. This CDR3 contains 15 residues.